This T cell receptor beta chain was sequenced for a study of blood T cell repertoires in COVID-19. Sequenced by immunoSEQ multiplex PCR; TCRdb stores in-frame clones only, minus some. This table has 200,000 to 250,000 clones, roughly 90% appearing once. The germline V and J ends were trimmed by 2 bases and 6 bases, with 13 bases remaining between them. Germline V gene data show CDR1 as MNHEY and CDR2 as SVGAGI. The CDR3 is 14 amino acids. What was sequenced was PBMCs or T cells enriched from blood (not recorded which). This TCR derives from a woman aged 25 to 39 who had recovered from COVID-19. The chain links TRBV6-5 to TRBJ1-1; D is undetermined. The CDR3 protein is CASSYDSRSSEAFF. CDR3 nucleotide sequence: TGTGCCAGCAGTTACGACTCGCGATCCTCTGAAGCTTTCTTT.